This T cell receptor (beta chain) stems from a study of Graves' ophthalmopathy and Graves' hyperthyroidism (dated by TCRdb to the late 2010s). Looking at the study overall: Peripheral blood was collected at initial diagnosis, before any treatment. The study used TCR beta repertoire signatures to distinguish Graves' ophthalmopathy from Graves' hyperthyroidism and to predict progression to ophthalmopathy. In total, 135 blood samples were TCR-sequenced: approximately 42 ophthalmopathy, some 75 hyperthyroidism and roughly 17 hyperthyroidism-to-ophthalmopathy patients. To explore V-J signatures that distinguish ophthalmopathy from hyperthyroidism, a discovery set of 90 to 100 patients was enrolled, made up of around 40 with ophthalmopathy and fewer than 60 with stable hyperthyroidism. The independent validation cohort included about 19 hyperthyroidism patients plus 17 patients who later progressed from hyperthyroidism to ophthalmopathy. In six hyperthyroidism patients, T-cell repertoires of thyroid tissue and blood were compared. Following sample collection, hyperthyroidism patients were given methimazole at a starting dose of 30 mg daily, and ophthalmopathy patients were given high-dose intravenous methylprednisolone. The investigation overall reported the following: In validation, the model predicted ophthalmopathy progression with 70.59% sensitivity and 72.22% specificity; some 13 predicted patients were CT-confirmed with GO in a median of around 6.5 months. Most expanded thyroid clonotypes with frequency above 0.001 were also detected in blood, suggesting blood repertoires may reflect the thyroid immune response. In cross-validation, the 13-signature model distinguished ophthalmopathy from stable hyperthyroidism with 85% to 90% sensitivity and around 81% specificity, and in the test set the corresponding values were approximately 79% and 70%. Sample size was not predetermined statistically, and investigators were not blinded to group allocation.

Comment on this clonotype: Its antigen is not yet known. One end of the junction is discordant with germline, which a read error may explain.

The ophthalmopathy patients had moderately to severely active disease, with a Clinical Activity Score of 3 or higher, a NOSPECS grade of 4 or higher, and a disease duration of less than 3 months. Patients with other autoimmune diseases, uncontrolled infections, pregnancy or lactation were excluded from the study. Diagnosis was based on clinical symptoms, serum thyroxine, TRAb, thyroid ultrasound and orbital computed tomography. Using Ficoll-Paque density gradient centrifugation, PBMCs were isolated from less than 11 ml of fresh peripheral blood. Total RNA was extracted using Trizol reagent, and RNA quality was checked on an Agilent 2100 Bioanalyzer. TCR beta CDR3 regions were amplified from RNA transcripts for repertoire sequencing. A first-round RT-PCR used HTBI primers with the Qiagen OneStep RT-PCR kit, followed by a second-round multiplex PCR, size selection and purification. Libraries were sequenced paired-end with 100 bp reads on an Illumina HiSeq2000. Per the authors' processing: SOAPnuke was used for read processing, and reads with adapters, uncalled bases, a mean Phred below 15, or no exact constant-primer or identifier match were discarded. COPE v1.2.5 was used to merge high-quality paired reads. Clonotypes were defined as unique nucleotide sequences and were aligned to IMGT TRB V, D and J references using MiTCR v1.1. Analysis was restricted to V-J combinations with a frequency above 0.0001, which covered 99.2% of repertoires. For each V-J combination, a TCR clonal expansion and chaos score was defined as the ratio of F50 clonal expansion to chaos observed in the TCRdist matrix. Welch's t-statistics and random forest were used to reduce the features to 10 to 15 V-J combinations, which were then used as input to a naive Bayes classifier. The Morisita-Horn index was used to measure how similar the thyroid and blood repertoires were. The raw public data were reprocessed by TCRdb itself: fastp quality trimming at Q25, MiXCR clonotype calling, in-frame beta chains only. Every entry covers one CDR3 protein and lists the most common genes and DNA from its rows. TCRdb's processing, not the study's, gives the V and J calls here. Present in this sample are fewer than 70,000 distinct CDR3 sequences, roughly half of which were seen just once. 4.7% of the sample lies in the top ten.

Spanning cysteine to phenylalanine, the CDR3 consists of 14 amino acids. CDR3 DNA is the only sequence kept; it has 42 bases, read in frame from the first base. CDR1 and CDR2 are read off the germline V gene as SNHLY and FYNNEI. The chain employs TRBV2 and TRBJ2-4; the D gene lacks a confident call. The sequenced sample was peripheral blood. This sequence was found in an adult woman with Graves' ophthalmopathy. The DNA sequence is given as TGTGCCTGCAGTGAAGCTCAAGTCAAAAACATTCAGTACTTC. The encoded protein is CACSEAQVKNIQYF.